The entry below describes one TCR beta chain. Its antigen is still unknown. The sample originates from a study of lymphopenia after photon versus proton radiotherapy. Some clones are missing from TCRdb's copy, which holds only in-frame ones; the method was immunoSEQ multiplex PCR. The sample contains approximately 70,000 clones, around 90% of which appear only once. General observations from the study: Relative stability marked proton patients; photon patients lost diversity and naive cells.

The length of the CDR3 is 12 residues. V dropped 5 bases and J dropped 3 bases, with 11 bases sitting between them. Germline V CDR1 and CDR2: SQVTM, ANQGSEA. The sequencing used peripheral blood, collected from a patient treated with proton-based radiotherapy. V gene TRBV29-1 combines with J gene TRBJ2-7; D may correspond to TRBD1 or TRBD2 (5 bases each). The sequence was obtained from an older man with esophageal cancer. The CDR3 nucleotides are TGCAGCGTTTTGGGGGAAAGCTACGAGCAGTACTTC. Residues: CSVLGESYEQYF.